This TCR beta chain was identified during a study of T-cell reconstitution after alpha-beta-depleted transplantation in children. This clonotype has ten or more counts. Antigen specificity is unknown. CDR3 size: 16 residues. Germline loops: CDR1 DFQATT, CDR2 SNEGSKA (reference sequence). Trimming removed 0 bases at V and 3 bases at J, with 15 bases between. Regarding the study as a whole: Reported findings indicate that, about two months after transplant, alpha-beta T cells came from several hundred expanded clones, which were derived from non-depleted graft cells. Among T cells one year after transplant, newly produced cells accounted for most counts and diversity. There were some patients whose high TCRbeta diversity at day 60 came from surviving recipient T cells and thymic progenitors.

Preparation of the TCRbeta library used unique molecular identifiers. One entry per CDR3 protein, called by TCRdb with MiXCR from the PCR reads. The sample records a few hundred thousand distinct CDR3 sequences, about an eighth being singletons. The rearrangement joins TRBV20-1 to TRBJ2-4; D not resolved. The sequence came from a male patient between 5 and 17 years old who had a stem cell transplant for acute myeloid leukemia, so the T cells may come from the graft donor. The source was PBMCs, mostly from graft donor cells, collected 360 days after TCRalphabeta/CD19-depleted stem cell transplant. CDR3 coding DNA: TGCAGTGCTAGAGATTTAGGAACTCGGGTCAAAAACATTCAGTACTTC. Protein product: CSARDLGTRVKNIQYF.